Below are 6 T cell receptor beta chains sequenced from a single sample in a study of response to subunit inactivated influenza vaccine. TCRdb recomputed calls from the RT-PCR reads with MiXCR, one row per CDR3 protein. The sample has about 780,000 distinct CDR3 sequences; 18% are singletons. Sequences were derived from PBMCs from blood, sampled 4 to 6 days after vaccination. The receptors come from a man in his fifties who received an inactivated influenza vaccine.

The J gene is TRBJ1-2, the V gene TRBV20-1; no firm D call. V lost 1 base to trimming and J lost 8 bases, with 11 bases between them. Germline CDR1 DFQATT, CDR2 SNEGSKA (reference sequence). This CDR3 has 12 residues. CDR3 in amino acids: CSARAVKWGYTF. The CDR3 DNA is TGCAGTGCTAGAGCGGTGAAGTGGGGCTACACCTTC.

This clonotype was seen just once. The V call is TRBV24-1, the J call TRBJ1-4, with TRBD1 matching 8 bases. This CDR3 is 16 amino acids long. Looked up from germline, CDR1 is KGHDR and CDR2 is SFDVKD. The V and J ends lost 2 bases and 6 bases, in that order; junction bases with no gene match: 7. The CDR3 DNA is TGTGCCACCAGTGATTCAAAGACAGGGGCGTATGAAAAACTGTTTTTT. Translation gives CATSDSKTGAYEKLFF.

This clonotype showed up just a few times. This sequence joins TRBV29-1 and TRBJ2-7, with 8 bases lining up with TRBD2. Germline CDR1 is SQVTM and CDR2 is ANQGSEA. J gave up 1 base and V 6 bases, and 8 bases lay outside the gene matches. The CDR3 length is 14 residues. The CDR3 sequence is CSVGGLAESYEQYF. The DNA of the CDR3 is TGCAGCGTGGGAGGACTAGCCGAGTCCTACGAGCAGTACTTC.

In DNA, the CDR3 is TGTGCCACTTCTCGTACCGGGACTAGCGGGGGGGCCGCAGATACGCAGTATTTT. Encoded protein: CATSRTGTSGGAADTQYF. The chain joins TRBV21-1 to TRBJ2-3; TRBD2, as called in the table, went unchecked against the DNA. TRBV21-1 is described as a pseudogene. CDR3 size: 18 residues.

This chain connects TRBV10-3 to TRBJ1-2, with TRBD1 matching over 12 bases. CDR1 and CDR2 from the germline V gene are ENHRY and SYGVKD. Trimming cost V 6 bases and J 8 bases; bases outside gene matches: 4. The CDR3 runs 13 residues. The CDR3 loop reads CAIRGQGAEGYTF. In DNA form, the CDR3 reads TGTGCCATCAGGGGACAGGGGGCAGAGGGCTACACCTTC.

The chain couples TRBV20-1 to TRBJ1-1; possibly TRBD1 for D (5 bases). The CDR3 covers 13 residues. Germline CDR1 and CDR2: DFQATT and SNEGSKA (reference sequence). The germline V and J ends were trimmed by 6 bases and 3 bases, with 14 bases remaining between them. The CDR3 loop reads CSADPWGDTEAFF. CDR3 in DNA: TGCAGTGCAGACCCCTGGGGGGACACTGAAGCTTTCTTT.